This T cell receptor beta chain was identified during a study of post-analysis software for immune sequencing data (dated by TCRdb to 2015 to 2017). Background for the entire study: Recorded disease courses included relapsing-remitting, secondary progressive and progressive-relapsing multiple sclerosis, with some patients lacking subtype annotation. The patient repertoires were compared against approximately twelve previously published healthy control repertoires obtained from donors aged about 6 to 28 years. A subset of samples was prepared in parallel using single-end sample barcoding, then pooled and co-amplified after Illumina adapter ligation.

To demonstrate the VDJtools post-analysis software, TCR beta repertoires were profiled from the peripheral blood of 10 to 15 young patients with multiple sclerosis. The multiple sclerosis patients were children and adolescents ranging in age from about 6 to 17 years. Libraries were built with PCR. TCRdb records Illumina HiSeq 2500 as the sequencer. To reduce PCR and sequencing biases, unique molecular identifiers were incorporated into the TCR beta cDNA libraries. Approximately 500,000 cDNA molecules were obtained per 1 to 10 million input T cells, so each molecule approximated one T cell. The patient libraries were prepared and sequenced using the same protocol as the earlier healthy control dataset. Samples belonging to the same batch were prepared together, multiplexed and sequenced on a shared HiSeq lane. For the original study's pipeline: Raw barcoded reads were processed with MIGEC, discarding single-read molecular identifier groups before consensus assembly and CDR3 extraction. VDJtools was used for post-analysis of the clonotype tables, with diversity normalized by down-sampling every dataset to the smallest sample size. To correct batch-related cross-sample contamination, repertoire overlap clustering matched CDR3 amino acid sequences but not nucleotide sequences. TCRdb's own reprocessing of the public reads used fastp at Q25 and MiXCR and kept productive beta chains. A single entry per CDR3 protein holds the most common genes and DNA from its merged rows. The V and J calls, along with clone size, are taken from TCRdb and not from the paper's own processing. Recorded for this sample are over 150,000 distinct CDR3 sequences; approximately 28% of them occurred a single time. The top ten hold about 1.6% of the sample.

The CDR3 spans 15 residues, from the cysteine through the phenylalanine. The retained sequence is limited to the CDR3, 45 bases, with the frame set at the first base. Per the germline V gene (reference sequence), PRHDT is the CDR1 and FYEKMQ is the CDR2. As to this clonotype: The antigen this receptor binds is unknown. A clone one base away is much larger, so this may be a read error.

What the authors observed across the whole study: Patients showed significantly higher frequencies than controls for several TRBV segments, among them TRBV5-6, TRBV5-1 and TRBV20-1. The control group was slightly older than the multiple sclerosis patient group. When samples were clustered directly using the F measure, samples prepared in the same batch co-clustered strongly, which prompted a batch-effect correction. Significantly lower normalized Chao1 diversity was found in multiple sclerosis patients than in controls, suggesting substantial peripheral T-cell clonal expansion.

Sequencing was carried out using blood. This sequence was found in a girl between 10 and 17 years old with multiple sclerosis. The V gene is TRBV13 and the J gene is TRBJ2-7, with a tentative D gene TRBD2 over 6 matching bases. The nucleotide sequence is given as TGTGCCAGCAGCTTGGGTAGGGGAGGAACCTACGAGCGGTACTTC. This sequence encodes CASSLGRGGTYERYF.